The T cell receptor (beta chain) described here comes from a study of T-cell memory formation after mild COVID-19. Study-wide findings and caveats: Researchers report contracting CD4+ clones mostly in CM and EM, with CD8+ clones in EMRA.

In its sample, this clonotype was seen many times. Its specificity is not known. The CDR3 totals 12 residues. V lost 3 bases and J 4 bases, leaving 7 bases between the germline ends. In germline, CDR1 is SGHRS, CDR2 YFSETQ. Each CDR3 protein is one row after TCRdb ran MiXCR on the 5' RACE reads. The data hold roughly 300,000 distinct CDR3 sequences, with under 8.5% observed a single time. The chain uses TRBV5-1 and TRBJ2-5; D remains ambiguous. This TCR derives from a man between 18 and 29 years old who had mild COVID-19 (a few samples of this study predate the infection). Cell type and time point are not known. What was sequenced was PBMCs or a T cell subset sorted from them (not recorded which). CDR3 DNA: TGCGCCAGCAGCTCAGGCCCAGAGACCCAGTACTTC. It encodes CASSSGPETQYF.